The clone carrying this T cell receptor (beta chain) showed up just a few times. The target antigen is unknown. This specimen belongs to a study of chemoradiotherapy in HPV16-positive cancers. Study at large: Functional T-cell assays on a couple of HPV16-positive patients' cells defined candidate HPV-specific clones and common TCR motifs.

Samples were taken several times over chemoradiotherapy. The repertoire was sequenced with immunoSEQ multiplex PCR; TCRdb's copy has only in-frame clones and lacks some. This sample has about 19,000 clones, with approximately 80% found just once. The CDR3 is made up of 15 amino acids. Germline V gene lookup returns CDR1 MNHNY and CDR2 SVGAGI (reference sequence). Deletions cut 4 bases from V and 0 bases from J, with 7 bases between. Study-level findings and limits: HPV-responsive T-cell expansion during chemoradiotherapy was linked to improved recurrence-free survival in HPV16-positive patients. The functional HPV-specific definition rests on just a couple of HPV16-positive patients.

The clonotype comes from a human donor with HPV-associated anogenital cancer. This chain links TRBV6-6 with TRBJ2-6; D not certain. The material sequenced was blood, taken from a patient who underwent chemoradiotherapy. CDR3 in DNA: TGTGCCAGCAGTTCAAAATACTCTGGGGCCAACGTCCTGACTTTC. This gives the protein CASSSKYSGANVLTF.